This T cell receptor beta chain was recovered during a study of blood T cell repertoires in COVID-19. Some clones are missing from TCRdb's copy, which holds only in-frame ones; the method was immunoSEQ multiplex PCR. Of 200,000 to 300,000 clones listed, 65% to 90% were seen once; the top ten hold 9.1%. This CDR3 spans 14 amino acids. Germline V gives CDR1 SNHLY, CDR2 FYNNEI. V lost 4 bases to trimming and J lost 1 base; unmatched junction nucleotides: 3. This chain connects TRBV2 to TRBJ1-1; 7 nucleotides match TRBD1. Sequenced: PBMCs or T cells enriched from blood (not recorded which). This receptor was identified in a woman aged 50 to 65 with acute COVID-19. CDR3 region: CASSARQGNTEAFF. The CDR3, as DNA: TGTGCCAGCAGTGCAAGACAGGGGAACACTGAAGCTTTCTTT.